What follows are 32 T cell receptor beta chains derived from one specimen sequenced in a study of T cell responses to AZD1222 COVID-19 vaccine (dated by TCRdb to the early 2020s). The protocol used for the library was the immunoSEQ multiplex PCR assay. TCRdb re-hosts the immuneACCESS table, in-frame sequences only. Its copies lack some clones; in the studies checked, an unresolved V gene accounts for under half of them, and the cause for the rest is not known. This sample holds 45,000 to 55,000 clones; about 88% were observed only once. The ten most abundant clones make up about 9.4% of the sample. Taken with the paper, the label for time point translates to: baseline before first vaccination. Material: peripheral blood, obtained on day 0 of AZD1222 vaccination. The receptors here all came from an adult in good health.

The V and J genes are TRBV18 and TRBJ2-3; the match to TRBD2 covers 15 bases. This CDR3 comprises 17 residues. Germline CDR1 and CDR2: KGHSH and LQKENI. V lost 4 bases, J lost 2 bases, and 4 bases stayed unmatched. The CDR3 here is CASSLGLAGGPTDTQYF. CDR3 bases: TGTGCCAGCTCACTAGGACTAGCGGGAGGGCCCACAGATACGCAGTATTTT. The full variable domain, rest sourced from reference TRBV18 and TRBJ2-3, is NAGVMQNPRHLVRRRGQEARLRCSPMKGHSHVYWYRQLPEEGLKFMVYLQKENIIDESGMPKERFSAEFPKEGPSILRIQQVVRGDSAAYFCASSLGLAGGPTDTQYFGPGTRLTVL.

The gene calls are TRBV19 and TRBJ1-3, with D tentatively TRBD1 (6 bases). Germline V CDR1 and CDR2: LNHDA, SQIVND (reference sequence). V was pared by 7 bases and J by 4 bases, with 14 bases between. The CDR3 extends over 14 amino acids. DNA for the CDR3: TGTGCCAGTAAACAACAGGGATCCGGAAACACCATATATTTT. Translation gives CASKQQGSGNTIYF.

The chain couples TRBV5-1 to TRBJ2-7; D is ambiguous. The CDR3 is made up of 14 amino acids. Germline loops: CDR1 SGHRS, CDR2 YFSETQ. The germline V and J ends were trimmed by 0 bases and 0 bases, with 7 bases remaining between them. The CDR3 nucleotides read TGCGCCAGCAGCTTGGAACTGAGCTCCTACGAGCAGTACTTC. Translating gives CASSLELSSYEQYF.

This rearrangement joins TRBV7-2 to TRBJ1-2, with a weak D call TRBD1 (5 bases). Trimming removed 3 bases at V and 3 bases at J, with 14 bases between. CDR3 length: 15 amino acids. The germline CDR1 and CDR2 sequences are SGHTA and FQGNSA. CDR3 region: CASSLDTLNHYGYTF. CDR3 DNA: TGTGCCAGCAGCTTGGACACTTTGAATCACTATGGCTACACCTTC.

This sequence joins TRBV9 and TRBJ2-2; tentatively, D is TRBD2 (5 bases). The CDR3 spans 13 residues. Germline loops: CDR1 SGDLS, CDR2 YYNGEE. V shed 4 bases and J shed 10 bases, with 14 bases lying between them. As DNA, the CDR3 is TGTGCCAGCAGCCCTGTCGGGGTAACGGAGCTGTTTTTT. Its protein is CASSPVGVTELFF.

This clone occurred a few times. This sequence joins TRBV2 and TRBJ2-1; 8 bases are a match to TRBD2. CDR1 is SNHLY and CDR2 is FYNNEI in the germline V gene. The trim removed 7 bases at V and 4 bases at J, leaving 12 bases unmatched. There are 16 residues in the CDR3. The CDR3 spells CASKGALAAFYNEQFF. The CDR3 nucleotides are TGTGCCAGCAAGGGCGCACTAGCGGCGTTTTACAATGAGCAGTTCTTC. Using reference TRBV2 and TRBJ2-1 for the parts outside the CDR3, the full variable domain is EPEVTQTPSHQVTQMGQEVILRCVPISNHLYFYWYRQILGQKVEFLVSFYNNEISEKSEIFDDQFSVERPDGSNFTLKIRSTKLEDSAMYFCASKGALAAFYNEQFFGPGTRLTVL.

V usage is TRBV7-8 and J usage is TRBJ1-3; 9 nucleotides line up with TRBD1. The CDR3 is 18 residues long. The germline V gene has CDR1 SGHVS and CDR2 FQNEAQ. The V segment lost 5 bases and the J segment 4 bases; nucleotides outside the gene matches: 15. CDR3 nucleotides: TGTGCCAGCAGCGCCACCGGGACAGGGAGAAGACAAGGAAACACCATATATTTT. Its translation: CASSATGTGRRQGNTIYF.

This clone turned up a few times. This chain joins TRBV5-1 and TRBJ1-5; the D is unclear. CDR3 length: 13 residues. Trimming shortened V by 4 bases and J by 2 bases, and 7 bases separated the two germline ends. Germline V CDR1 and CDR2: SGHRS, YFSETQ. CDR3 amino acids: CASSRTGNQPQHF. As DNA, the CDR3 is TGCGCCAGCAGCAGAACAGGCAATCAGCCCCAGCATTTT.

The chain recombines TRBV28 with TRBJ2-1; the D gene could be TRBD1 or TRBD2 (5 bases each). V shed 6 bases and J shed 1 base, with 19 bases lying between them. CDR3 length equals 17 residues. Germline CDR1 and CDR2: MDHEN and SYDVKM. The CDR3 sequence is CASSRGVGDISYNEQFF. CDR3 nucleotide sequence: TGTGCCAGCAGCCGTGGGGTGGGGGATATATCCTACAATGAGCAGTTCTTC.

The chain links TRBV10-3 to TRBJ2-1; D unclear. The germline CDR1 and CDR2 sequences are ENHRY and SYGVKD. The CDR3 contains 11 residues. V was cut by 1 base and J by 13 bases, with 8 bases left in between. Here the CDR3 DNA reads TGTGCCATCAGTGAGTTGGAAAAACAGTTCTTC. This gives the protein CAISELEKQFF.

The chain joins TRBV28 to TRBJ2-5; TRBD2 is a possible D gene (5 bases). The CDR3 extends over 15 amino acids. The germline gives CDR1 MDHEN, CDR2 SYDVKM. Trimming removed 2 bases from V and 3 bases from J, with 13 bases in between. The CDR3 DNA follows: TGTGCCAGCAGTTTAGTACGGAGGTCAAAAGAGACCCAGTACTTC. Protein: CASSLVRRSKETQYF. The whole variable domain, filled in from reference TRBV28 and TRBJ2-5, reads DVKVTQSSRYLVKRTGEKVFLECVQDMDHENMFWYRQDPGLGLRLIYFSYDVKMKEKGDIPEGYSVSREKKERFSLILESASTNQTSMYLCASSLVRRSKETQYFGPGTRLLVL.

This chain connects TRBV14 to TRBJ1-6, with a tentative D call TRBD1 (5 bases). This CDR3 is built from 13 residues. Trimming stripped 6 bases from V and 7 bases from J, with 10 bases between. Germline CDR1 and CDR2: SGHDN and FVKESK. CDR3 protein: CASRQVDNSPLHF. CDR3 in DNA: TGTGCCAGCAGACAGGTCGACAATTCACCCCTCCACTTT.

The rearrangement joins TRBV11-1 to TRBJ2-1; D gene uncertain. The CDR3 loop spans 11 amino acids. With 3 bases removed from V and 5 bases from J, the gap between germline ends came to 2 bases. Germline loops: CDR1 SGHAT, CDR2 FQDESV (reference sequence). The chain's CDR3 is CASSFNNEQFF. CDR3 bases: TGTGCCAGCAGCTTTAACAATGAGCAGTTCTTC.

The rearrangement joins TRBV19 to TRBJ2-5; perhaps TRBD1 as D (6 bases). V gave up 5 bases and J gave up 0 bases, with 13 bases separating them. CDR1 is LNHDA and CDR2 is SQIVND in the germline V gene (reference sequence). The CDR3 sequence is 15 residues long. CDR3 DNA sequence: TGTGCCAGTAGTTTGGGCAGGGGATACCAAGAGACCCAGTACTTC. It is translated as CASSLGRGYQETQYF.

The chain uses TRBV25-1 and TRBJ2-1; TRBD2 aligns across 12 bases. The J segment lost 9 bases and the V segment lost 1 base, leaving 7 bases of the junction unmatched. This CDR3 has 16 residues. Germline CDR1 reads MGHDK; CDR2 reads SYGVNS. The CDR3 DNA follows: TGTGCCAGCAGTGAATCCCGGACTAGCGGGGCGGGTGAGCAGTTCTTC. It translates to CASSESRTSGAGEQFF.

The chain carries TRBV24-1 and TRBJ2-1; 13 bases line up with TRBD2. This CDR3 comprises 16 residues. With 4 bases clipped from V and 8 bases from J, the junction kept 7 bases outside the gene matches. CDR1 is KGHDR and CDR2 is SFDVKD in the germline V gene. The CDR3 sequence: CATSDPGTSGNDEQFF. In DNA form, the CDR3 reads TGTGCCACCAGTGACCCCGGGACTAGCGGGAACGATGAGCAGTTCTTC.

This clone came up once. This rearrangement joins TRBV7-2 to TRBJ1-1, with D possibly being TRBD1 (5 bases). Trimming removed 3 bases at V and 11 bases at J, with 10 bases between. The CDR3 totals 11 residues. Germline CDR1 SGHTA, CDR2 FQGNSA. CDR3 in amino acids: CASSLGGDAFF. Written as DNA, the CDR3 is TGTGCCAGCAGCTTGGGGGGGGACGCTTTCTTT.

The DNA for the CDR3 is TGTGCCAGCAGCCAACTAGCGGGAGTTTACAATGAGCAGTTCTTC. The encoded protein is CASSQLAGVYNEQFF. The chain has TRBV11-2 and TRBJ2-1, with 11 nucleotides matching TRBD2. J gave up 4 bases and V 5 bases, and 4 bases lay outside the gene matches. This CDR3 is 15 amino acids long. Germline CDR1 reads SGHAT; CDR2 reads FQNNGV.

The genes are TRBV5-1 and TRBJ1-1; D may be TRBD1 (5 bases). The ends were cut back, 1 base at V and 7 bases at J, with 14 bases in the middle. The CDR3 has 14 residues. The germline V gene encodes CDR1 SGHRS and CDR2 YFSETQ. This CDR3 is CASSLSQGVIEAFF. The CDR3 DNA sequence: TGCGCCAGCAGCTTGTCTCAGGGAGTTATTGAAGCTTTCTTT.

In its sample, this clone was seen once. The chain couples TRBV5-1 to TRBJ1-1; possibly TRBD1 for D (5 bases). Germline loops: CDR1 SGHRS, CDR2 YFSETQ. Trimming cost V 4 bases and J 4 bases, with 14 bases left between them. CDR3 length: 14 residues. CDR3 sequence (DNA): TGCGCCAGCAGCCTGGGAGACGGGGGCACTGAAGCTTTCTTT. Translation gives CASSLGDGGTEAFF.

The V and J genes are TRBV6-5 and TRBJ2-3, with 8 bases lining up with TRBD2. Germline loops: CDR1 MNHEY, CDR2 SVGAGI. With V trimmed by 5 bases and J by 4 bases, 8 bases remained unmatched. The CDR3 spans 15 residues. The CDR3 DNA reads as TGTGCCAGCAGTATAGCGGGGTCCTGGGCAGATACGCAGTATTTT. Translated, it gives CASSIAGSWADTQYF.

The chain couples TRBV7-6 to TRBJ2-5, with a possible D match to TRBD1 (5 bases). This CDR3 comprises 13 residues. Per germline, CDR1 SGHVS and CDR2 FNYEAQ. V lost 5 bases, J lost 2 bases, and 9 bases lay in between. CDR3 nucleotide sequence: TGTGCCAGCAGCAGAGGACATCAAGAGACCCAGTACTTC. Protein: CASSRGHQETQYF.

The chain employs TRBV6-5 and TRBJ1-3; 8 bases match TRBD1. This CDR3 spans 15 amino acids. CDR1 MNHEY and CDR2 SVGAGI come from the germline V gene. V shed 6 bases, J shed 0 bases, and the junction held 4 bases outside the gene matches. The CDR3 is CASRRDRSSGNTIYF. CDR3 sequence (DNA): TGTGCCAGCAGAAGGGACAGGTCCTCTGGAAACACCATATATTTT.

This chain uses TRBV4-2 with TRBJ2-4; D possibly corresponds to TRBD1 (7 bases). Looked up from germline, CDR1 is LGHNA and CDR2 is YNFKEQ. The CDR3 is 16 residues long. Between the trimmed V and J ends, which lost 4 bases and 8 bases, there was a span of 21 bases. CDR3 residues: CASSPNRPGGIDIQYF. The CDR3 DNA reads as TGTGCCAGCAGCCCGAATCGTCCAGGGGGGATAGACATTCAGTACTTC.

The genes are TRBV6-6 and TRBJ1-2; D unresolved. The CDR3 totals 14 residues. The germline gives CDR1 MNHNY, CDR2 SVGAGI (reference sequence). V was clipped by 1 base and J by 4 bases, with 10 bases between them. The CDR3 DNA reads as TGTGCCAGCAGTTACTTAGAGGGCTCCTATGGCTACACCTTC. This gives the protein CASSYLEGSYGYTF.

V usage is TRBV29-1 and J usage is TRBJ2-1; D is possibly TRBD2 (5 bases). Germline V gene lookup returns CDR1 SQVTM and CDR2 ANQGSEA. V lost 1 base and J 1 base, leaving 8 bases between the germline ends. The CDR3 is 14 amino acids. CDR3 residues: CSVEGERSYNEQFF. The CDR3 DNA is TGCAGCGTTGAAGGGGAGAGATCCTACAATGAGCAGTTCTTC.

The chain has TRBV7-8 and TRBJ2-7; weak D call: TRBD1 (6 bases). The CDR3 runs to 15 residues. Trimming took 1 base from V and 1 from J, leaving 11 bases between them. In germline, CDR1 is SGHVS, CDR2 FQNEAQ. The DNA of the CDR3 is TGTGCCAGCAGCTTAGTACAGGGTGGGTCCTACGAGCAGTACTTC. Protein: CASSLVQGGSYEQYF.

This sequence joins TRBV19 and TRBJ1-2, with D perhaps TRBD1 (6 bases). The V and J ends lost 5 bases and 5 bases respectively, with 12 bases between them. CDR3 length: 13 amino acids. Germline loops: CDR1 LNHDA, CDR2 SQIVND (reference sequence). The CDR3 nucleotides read TGTGCCAGTAGTTCGACACAGGGTTATGGCTACACCTTC. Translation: CASSSTQGYGYTF.

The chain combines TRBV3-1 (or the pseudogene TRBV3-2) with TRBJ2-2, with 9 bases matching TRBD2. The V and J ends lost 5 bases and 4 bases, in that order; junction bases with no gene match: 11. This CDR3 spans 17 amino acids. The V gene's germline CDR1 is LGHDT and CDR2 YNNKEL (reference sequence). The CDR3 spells CASSVSLGLATTGELFF. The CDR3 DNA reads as TGTGCCAGCAGCGTTTCTCTGGGACTAGCTACCACCGGGGAGCTGTTTTTT.

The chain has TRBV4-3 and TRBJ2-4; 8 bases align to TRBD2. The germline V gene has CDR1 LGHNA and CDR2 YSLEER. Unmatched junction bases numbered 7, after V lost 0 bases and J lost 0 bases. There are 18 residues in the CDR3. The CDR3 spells CASSQEPGGPPAKNIQYF. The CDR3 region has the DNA TGCGCCAGCAGCCAAGAGCCGGGGGGGCCTCCAGCCAAAAACATTCAGTACTTC.

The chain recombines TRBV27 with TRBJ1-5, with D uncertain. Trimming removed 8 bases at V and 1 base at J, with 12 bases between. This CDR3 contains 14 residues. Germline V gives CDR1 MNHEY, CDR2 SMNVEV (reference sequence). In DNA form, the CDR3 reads TGTGCCAGCTCTGGGGAGGGAAGCAATCAGCCCCAGCATTTT. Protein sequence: CASSGEGSNQPQHF.

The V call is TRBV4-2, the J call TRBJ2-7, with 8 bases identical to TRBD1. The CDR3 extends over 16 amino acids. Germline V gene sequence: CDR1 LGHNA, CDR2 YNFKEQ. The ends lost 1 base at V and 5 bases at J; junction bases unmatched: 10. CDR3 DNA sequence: TGTGCCAGCAGCCAAGTGCTGGGCAGGGGGCTGGACGAGCAGTACTTC. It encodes CASSQVLGRGLDEQYF.